Below are 13 T cell receptor beta chains sequenced from a single sample in a study of blood T cell repertoires in COVID-19. Here immunoSEQ multiplex PCR was the method, and the copy in TCRdb shows in-frame clones only, minus some. The sample includes hundreds of thousands of clones, about four fifths seen only once; the top ten take approximately 4.8%. The specimen sequenced was PBMCs or T cells enriched from blood (not recorded which). These receptors were obtained from a woman in her forties or fifties who had been exposed to COVID-19.

The V call is TRBV2, the J call TRBJ1-3, with D uncertain. The V end was cut by 4 bases, the J end by 8 bases, with 15 bases between. The CDR3 runs 14 residues. From germline, CDR1 is SNHLY and CDR2 FYNNEI. The CDR3 loop reads CASSALGVTDTIYF. CDR3 in DNA: TGTGCCAGCAGTGCCCTGGGAGTGACGGACACCATATATTTT.

The chain is built from TRBV5-4 and TRBJ2-6; unclear D gene. The V and J ends lost 7 bases and 2 bases respectively, with 7 bases between them. The CDR3 loop spans 13 amino acids. Per the germline V gene, CDR1 is SGHNT and CDR2 is YYREEE (reference sequence). The chain's CDR3 is CASFHPGANVLTF. CDR3 sequence (DNA): TGTGCCAGCTTTCATCCTGGGGCCAACGTCCTGACTTTC.

The chain uses TRBV5-1 and TRBJ2-7, with 7 bases identical to TRBD1. The length of the CDR3 is 14 residues. The ends lost 4 bases at V and 4 bases at J; junction bases unmatched: 8. Germline CDR1 reads SGHRS; CDR2 reads YFSETQ. This CDR3 reads CASSLRQGPYEQYF. Here the CDR3 DNA reads TGCGCCAGCAGCCTCCGACAGGGACCTTACGAGCAGTACTTC.

The genes are TRBV6-6 and TRBJ1-3; the D gene is possibly TRBD1 (5 bases). Trimming cost V 7 bases and J 4 bases, with 17 bases left between them. The germline gives CDR1 MNHNY, CDR2 SVGAGI (reference sequence). The CDR3 has 15 amino acids. CDR3 protein: CASIRSGAAGNTIYF. The CDR3, as DNA: TGTGCCAGCATCCGAAGTGGGGCGGCAGGAAACACCATATATTTT.

The chain couples TRBV19 to TRBJ2-2, with D possibly matching TRBD2 (6 bases). The CDR3 runs 15 residues. Trimming took 1 base from V and 7 from J, leaving 13 bases between them. CDR1 LNHDA and CDR2 SQIVND come from the germline V gene (reference sequence). The CDR3 protein is CASSIVTSRSGELFF. Here the CDR3 DNA reads TGTGCCAGTAGTATAGTAACTAGCAGGAGCGGGGAGCTGTTTTTT.

This chain connects TRBV10-1 to TRBJ1-1; tentative D call: TRBD1 (5 bases). The germline V and J ends were trimmed by 4 bases and 5 bases, with 20 bases remaining between them. The CDR3 loop spans 16 amino acids. Germline lookup yields CDR1 WNHNN and CDR2 SYGVQD (reference sequence). The CDR3 here is CASSVNRGPGGTEAFF. For the CDR3, the DNA is TGCGCCAGCAGTGTGAACCGGGGTCCGGGGGGTACTGAAGCTTTCTTT.

V is TRBV19 and J is TRBJ2-3; D is perhaps TRBD2 (7 bases). The CDR3 loop spans 13 amino acids. CDR1 and CDR2 from the germline V gene are LNHDA and SQIVND (reference sequence). V was pared by 8 bases and J by 6 bases, with 15 bases between. CDR3 DNA sequence: TGTGCCAGTCACGGGGGGCGAACGGATACGCAGTATTTT. Its protein is CASHGGRTDTQYF.

The chain is built from TRBV18 and TRBJ2-7; D remains ambiguous. The CDR3 covers 14 residues. V was shortened by 4 bases and J by 1 base, with 11 bases between the two germline ends. Germline lookup yields CDR1 KGHSH and CDR2 LQKENI. The CDR3 DNA follows: TGTGCCAGCTCACAAAAGGAGTCATCCTACGAGCAGTACTTC. Amino acids: CASSQKESSYEQYF.

The genes are TRBV21-1 and TRBJ2-5; the D call in the table, TRBD1, was not verified against the DNA. TRBV21-1 is classified as a pseudogene. This CDR3 has 16 residues. CDR3 bases: TGTGCCAGCAGCAAAGGGATCCGGACAGGGAAAGAGACCCAGTACTTC. It specifies CASSKGIRTGKETQYF.

The rearrangement links TRBV7-9 to TRBJ2-5, with a weak D call TRBD1 (5 bases). CDR1 is SEHNR and CDR2 is FQNEAQ in the germline V gene (reference sequence). The CDR3 is made up of 15 amino acids. V was trimmed by 4 bases and J by 1 base, leaving 13 bases between them. The CDR3 spells CASSSYGQGQETQYF. The CDR3 DNA sequence: TGTGCCAGCAGCTCATACGGGCAGGGCCAAGAGACCCAGTACTTC.

On this clone: The same CDR3 arises from other DNA sequences in this sample as well. This rearrangement joins TRBV19 to TRBJ1-5; 8 positions agree with TRBD1. The ends lost 9 bases at V and 5 bases at J; junction bases unmatched: 12. The CDR3 covers 15 residues. The germline V gene encodes CDR1 LNHDA and CDR2 SQIVND (reference sequence). CDR3 nucleotide sequence: TGTGCCAGCCGCCCAGGCCGCAGGGGGCATCAGCCCCAGCATTTT. This encodes CASRPGRRGHQPQHF.

The CDR3 DNA is TGTGCCAGCAGCAACAGGGGGGGCACTGAAGCTTTCTTT. As protein: CASSNRGGTEAFF. The chain carries TRBV12-3 or TRBV12-4 and TRBJ1-1, with 8 bases matching TRBD1. The J segment lost 4 bases and the V segment lost 6 bases, leaving 4 bases of the junction unmatched. The CDR3 totals 13 residues.

The chain couples TRBV12-5 to TRBJ1-1; D uncertain. The CDR3 sequence is 11 residues long. The V end was cut by 7 bases, the J end by 2 bases, with 5 bases between. Germline CDR1 reads LGHNT; CDR2 reads FRNRAP. The CDR3 protein is CASAINTEAFF. The DNA of the CDR3 is TGTGCTAGTGCTATAAACACTGAAGCTTTCTTT.